This T cell receptor beta chain is from a study of blood T cell repertoires in COVID-19. The table came from immunoSEQ multiplex PCR; TCRdb's copy has only in-frame clones and leaves some out. This table has about 180,000 clones, more than 65% appearing once. CDR3 length: 17 amino acids. Trimming shortened V by 2 bases and J by 2 bases, and 14 bases separated the two germline ends. Germline CDR1 is SGHNT and CDR2 is YYREEE (reference sequence). The chain has TRBV5-4 and TRBJ2-6, with D perhaps matching TRBD2 (6 bases). The clonotype comes from a woman aged 80 or over with active or convalescent COVID-19. The sample was peripheral blood. CDR3 region: CASSLSGGTAGANVLTF. CDR3 sequence (DNA): TGTGCCAGCAGCTTATCTGGGGGGACGGCTGGGGCCAACGTCCTGACTTTC.